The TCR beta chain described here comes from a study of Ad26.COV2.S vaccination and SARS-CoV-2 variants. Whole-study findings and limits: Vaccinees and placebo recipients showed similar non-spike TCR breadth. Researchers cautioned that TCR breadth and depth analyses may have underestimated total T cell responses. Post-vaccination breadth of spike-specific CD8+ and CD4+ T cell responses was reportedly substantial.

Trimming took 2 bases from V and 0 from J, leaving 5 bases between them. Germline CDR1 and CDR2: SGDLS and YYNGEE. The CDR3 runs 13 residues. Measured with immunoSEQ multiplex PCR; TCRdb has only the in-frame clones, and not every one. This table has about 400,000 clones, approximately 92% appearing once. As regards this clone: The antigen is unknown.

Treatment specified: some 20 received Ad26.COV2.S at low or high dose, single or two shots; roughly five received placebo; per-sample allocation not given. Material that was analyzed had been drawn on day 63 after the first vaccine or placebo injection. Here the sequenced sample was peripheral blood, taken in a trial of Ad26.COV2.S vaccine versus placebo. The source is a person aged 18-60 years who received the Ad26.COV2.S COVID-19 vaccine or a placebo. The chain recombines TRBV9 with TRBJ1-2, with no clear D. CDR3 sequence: CASSVGSNYGYTF. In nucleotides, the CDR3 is TGTGCCAGCAGCGTCGGGTCTAACTATGGCTACACCTTC. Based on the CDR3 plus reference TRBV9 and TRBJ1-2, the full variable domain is DSGVTQTPKHLITATGQRVTLRCSPRSGDLSVYWYQQSLDQGLQFLIQYYNGEERAKGNILERFSAQQFPDLHSELNLSSLELGDSALYFCASSVGSNYGYTFGSGTRLTVV.